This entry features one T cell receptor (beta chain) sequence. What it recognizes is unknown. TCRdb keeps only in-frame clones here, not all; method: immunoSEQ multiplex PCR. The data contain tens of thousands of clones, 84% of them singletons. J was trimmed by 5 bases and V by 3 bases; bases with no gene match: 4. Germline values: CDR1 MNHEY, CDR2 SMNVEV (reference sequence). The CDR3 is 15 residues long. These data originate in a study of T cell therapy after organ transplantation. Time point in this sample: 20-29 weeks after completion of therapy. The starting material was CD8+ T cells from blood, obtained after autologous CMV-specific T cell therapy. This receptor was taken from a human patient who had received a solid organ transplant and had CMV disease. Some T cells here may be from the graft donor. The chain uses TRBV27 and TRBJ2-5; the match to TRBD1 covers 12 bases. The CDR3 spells CASSFGTGGDETQYF. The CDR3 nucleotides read TGTGCCAGCAGTTTCGGGACAGGGGGCGATGAGACCCAGTACTTC.